Listed here are 28 T cell receptor beta chains from one sample, sequenced in a study of T cell responses to AZD1222 COVID-19 vaccine. Assay: immunoSEQ multiplex PCR; the TCRdb copy retains only in-frame clones and omits some. This table holds roughly 150,000 clones, around 93% found once. The sample here was peripheral blood, taken on day 0 of AZD1222 vaccination. The receptors stem from an adult in good health.

V and J are TRBV7-9 and TRBJ2-5; D is possibly TRBD1 (6 bases). CDR1 is SEHNR and CDR2 is FQNEAQ in the germline V gene (reference sequence). The CDR3 runs to 14 residues. Trimming cost V 5 bases and J 5 bases, with 15 bases left between them. The CDR3 region is CASSRTSTGETQYF. Here the CDR3 DNA reads TGTGCCAGCAGCCGGACTTCAACAGGGGAGACCCAGTACTTC.

This chain joins TRBV6-5 and TRBJ2-3, with a tentative D call TRBD2 (6 bases). Trimming took 6 bases from V and 5 from J, leaving 12 bases between them. CDR1 is MNHEY and CDR2 is SVGAGI in the germline V gene. The length of the CDR3 is 13 residues. CDR3 coding DNA: TGTGCCAGCAGGCGCGGGGTCCAAGATACGCAGTATTTT. Translating it yields CASRRGVQDTQYF.

The chain couples TRBV7-8 to TRBJ2-3; 8 nucleotides align to TRBD2. V lost 5 bases and J lost 5; bases outside the gene matches: 15. CDR3 size: 17 residues. In germline, CDR1 is SGHVS, CDR2 FQNEAQ. The chain's CDR3 is CASSQGEAGGGEDTQYF. CDR3 coding DNA: TGTGCCAGCAGCCAGGGTGAGGCCGGGGGGGGCGAAGATACGCAGTATTTT.

The V gene is TRBV18, the J gene TRBJ1-3; weak D call: TRBD1 (5 bases). CDR3 length equals 15 residues. CDR1 and CDR2 from the germline V gene are KGHSH and LQKENI. Trimming took off 4 bases at V and 0 bases at J, with 10 bases between the two ends. The CDR3 here is CASSLGGASGNTIYF. The CDR3 DNA is TGTGCCAGCTCACTAGGCGGGGCCTCTGGAAACACCATATATTTT.

This clone was seen only once. The chain employs TRBV23-1 and TRBJ1-5; 9 nucleotides align to TRBD1. TRBV23-1 is identified as an open reading frame with a role that is uncertain. Germline trimming cut 5 bases from V and 2 bases from J; bases unmatched to any gene: 10. The CDR3 extends over 17 amino acids. DNA for the CDR3: TGCGCCAGCAGTAGATGGACAGGGGAGGAGGGCAATCAGCCCCAGCATTTT. This translates into CASSRWTGEEGNQPQHF.

The chain carries TRBV10-3 and TRBJ1-6; D gene ambiguous. Germline CDR1 reads ENHRY; CDR2 reads SYGVKD. V was cut by 11 bases and J by 10 bases, with 18 bases left in between. The CDR3 runs to 13 residues. CDR3: CAAKTSEESPLHF. The CDR3 DNA reads TGTGCCGCCAAGACCTCGGAGGAGTCACCCCTCCACTTT.

The genes are TRBV5-1 and TRBJ1-2; D gene ambiguous. Germline CDR1 reads SGHRS; CDR2 reads YFSETQ. The length of the CDR3 is 14 residues. Trimming shortened V by 0 bases and J by 5 bases, and 11 bases separated the two germline ends. CDR3 bases: TGCGCCAGCAGCTTGGAGGGCGCCAGATATGGCTACACCTTC. Its translation: CASSLEGARYGYTF.

The chain has TRBV27 and TRBJ2-1, with 10 bases that match TRBD2. This CDR3 has 17 amino acids. Germline CDR1 is MNHEY and CDR2 is SMNVEV (reference sequence). V gave up 4 bases and J gave up 6 bases; unmatched junction bases: 12. CDR3 region: CASSSPHSSGSSNEQFF. CDR3 in DNA: TGTGCCAGCAGTTCACCCCACTCTAGCGGGAGTTCCAATGAGCAGTTCTTC.

The V and J genes are TRBV18 and TRBJ1-2, with TRBD1 as a possible D gene (5 bases). The germline V and J ends were trimmed by 2 bases and 3 bases, with 7 bases remaining between them. Germline assignment: CDR1 KGHSH and CDR2 LQKENI. The CDR3 is 13 amino acids. The CDR3 protein is CASSPDRDYGYTF. CDR3 bases: TGTGCCAGCTCACCAGACAGAGACTATGGCTACACCTTC.

V is TRBV5-1 and J is TRBJ1-6, with D perhaps TRBD1 (6 bases). V was pared by 0 bases and J by 14 bases, with 27 bases between. From germline, CDR1 is SGHRS and CDR2 YFSETQ. This CDR3 region has 18 residues. The CDR3 sequence is CASSLGLLAGPGVMALHF. As DNA, the CDR3 is TGCGCCAGCAGCTTGGGGTTACTAGCGGGCCCAGGGGTGATGGCCCTCCACTTT.

This chain uses TRBV5-6 with TRBJ1-2; 8 bases agree with TRBD1. V lost 0 bases and J lost 2; bases outside the gene matches: 3. CDR3 length equals 15 residues. In germline, CDR1 is SGHDT, CDR2 YYEEEE. The CDR3 DNA sequence: TGTGCCAGCAGCTTGGGACGACAGGGGAACTATGGCTACACCTTC. Protein sequence: CASSLGRQGNYGYTF. Full variable domain (remainder filled in from reference TRBV5-6 and TRBJ1-2): DAGVTQSPTHLIKTRGQQVTLRCSPKSGHDTVSWYQQALGQGPQFIFQYYEEEERQRGNFPDRFSGHQFPNYSSELNVNALLLGDSALYLCASSLGRQGNYGYTFGSGTRLTVV.

The chain is built from TRBV12-3 or TRBV12-4 and TRBJ2-5, with 7 bases fitting TRBD1. The CDR3 covers 13 residues. J was trimmed by 3 bases and V by 6 bases; bases with no gene match: 4. The CDR3 here is CASRGTEKETQYF. Here the CDR3 DNA reads TGTGCCAGCAGGGGGACAGAAAAAGAGACCCAGTACTTC.

Comments on this clone: At one boundary the junction diverges from the germline segment, which might be a read error. Other DNA sequences of this sample code for an identical CDR3. The chain employs TRBV2 and TRBJ1-6, with D perhaps TRBD1 (5 bases). CDR1 is SNHLY, CDR2 FYNNEI, per germline. The length of the CDR3 is 13 residues. The CDR3 DNA sequence: TGTGCCAGCAGGGGGACGGGGAATTCGCCCCTCCACTTT. Amino acids: CASRGTGNSPLHF.

This clone was counted once. This rearrangement joins TRBV5-4 to TRBJ2-1; the match to TRBD2 covers 7 bases. After removal of 2 bases from V and 7 bases from J, the junction contained 6 bases not matched to a gene. This CDR3 contains 14 residues. Germline CDR1 and CDR2: SGHNT and YYREEE (reference sequence). The CDR3 sequence is CASSFGGRGNEQFF. The CDR3 DNA reads TGTGCCAGCAGCTTCGGCGGGAGAGGGAATGAGCAGTTCTTC. Full variable domain (outside the CDR3, taken from reference TRBV5-4 and TRBJ2-1): ETGVTQSPTHLIKTRGQQVTLRCSSQSGHNTVSWYQQALGQGPQFIFQYYREEENGRGNFPPRFSGLQFPNYSSELNVNALELDDSALYLCASSFGGRGNEQFFGPGTRLTVL.

V gene TRBV27 combines with J gene TRBJ1-2, with 7 bases matching TRBD1. This CDR3 is built from 12 residues. The V and J ends lost 5 bases and 8 bases, in that order; junction bases with no gene match: 5. Germline V CDR1 and CDR2: MNHEY, SMNVEV (reference sequence). CDR3 sequence (DNA): TGTGCCAGCAGTGACAGGGTGTGGGGCTACACCTTC. Its protein is CASSDRVWGYTF.

V usage is TRBV7-9 and J usage is TRBJ2-3; TRBD2 might be the D (6 bases). Looked up from germline, CDR1 is SEHNR and CDR2 is FQNEAQ (reference sequence). CDR3 length: 14 residues. V was pared by 5 bases and J by 6 bases, with 15 bases between. The CDR3 DNA follows: TGTGCCAGCAGCCCGTCGGGGGTGGTGGATACGCAGTATTTT. Translated, it gives CASSPSGVVDTQYF.

This clone was counted only a few times. The CDR3 is CASSLVENTEAFF. The CDR3 nucleotides read TGTGCCAGCAGCTTAGTGGAGAACACTGAAGCTTTCTTT. This chain joins TRBV7-8 and TRBJ1-1, with D unresolved. This CDR3 comprises 13 residues. V was trimmed by 1 base and J by 1 base, leaving 4 bases between them. Per germline, CDR1 SGHVS and CDR2 FQNEAQ.

The chain carries TRBV28 and TRBJ2-7; D uncertain. The germline V and J ends were trimmed by 5 bases and 5 bases, with 16 bases remaining between them. CDR1 MDHEN and CDR2 SYDVKM come from the germline V gene. The CDR3 is 14 amino acids. The DNA for the CDR3 is TGTGCCAGCAGTCTGACCGGGCCAAGGGACGAGCAGTACTTC. Amino acid sequence: CASSLTGPRDEQYF.

The chain combines TRBV4-3 with TRBJ2-7; D is undetermined. The CDR3 covers 14 residues. Trimming took off 0 bases at V and 4 bases at J, with 10 bases between the two ends. CDR1 is LGHNA and CDR2 is YSLEER in the germline V gene. The CDR3 sequence is CASSQDSIHYEQYF. CDR3 in DNA: TGCGCCAGCAGCCAAGATTCGATACATTACGAGCAGTACTTC.

This clone was seen a few times. The gene calls are TRBV7-8 and TRBJ2-7, with D hard to call. The V gene lost 1 base and the J gene lost 0 bases, with 10 bases spanning the gap. Germline V gene lookup returns CDR1 SGHVS and CDR2 FQNEAQ. This CDR3 contains 15 residues. The CDR3 nucleotides read TGTGCCAGCAGCTTAGAAGGCAGGAGCTCCTACGAGCAGTACTTC. Translated: CASSLEGRSSYEQYF.

The chain is built from TRBV7-8 and TRBJ1-6; D remains ambiguous. V lost 2 bases, J lost 0 bases, and 8 bases lay in between. Per the germline V gene, CDR1 is SGHVS and CDR2 is FQNEAQ. The CDR3 totals 16 residues. CDR3 protein: CASSLSVGSYNSPLHF. For the CDR3, the DNA is TGTGCCAGCAGCTTAAGTGTTGGCTCCTATAATTCACCCCTCCACTTT.

The rearrangement uses TRBV19 and TRBJ2-7; D gene uncertain. Trimming removed 5 bases from V and 0 bases from J, with 8 bases in between. CDR3 size: 13 residues. Germline-derived CDR1 and CDR2 are LNHDA and SQIVND (reference sequence). The CDR3 sequence: CASSRTRSYEQYF. DNA of the CDR3: TGTGCCAGTAGTCGAACTCGCTCCTACGAGCAGTACTTC.

The J gene is TRBJ1-3, the V gene TRBV5-6; D possibly corresponds to TRBD1 (6 bases). The V end lost 1 base, the J end lost 4 bases, and 9 bases lay between the germline ends. Looked up from germline, CDR1 is SGHDT and CDR2 is YYEEEE. This CDR3 spans 14 amino acids. This CDR3 reads CASSLTGTGNTIYF. The DNA for the CDR3 is TGTGCCAGCAGCTTGACAGGGACCGGAAACACCATATATTTT.

The V and J genes are TRBV4-3 and TRBJ1-2; D ambiguous. V was clipped by 4 bases and J by 7 bases, with 22 bases between them. Germline V CDR1 and CDR2: LGHNA, YSLEER. The CDR3 consists of 16 residues. The CDR3 DNA sequence: TGCGCCAGCAGCCGAACCGTAGGACGTCGAGGGATTGGCTACACCTTC. Protein sequence: CASSRTVGRRGIGYTF.

J is TRBJ2-7 and V is TRBV3-1 (or the pseudogene TRBV3-2), with D maybe TRBD2 (6 bases). There are 17 residues in the CDR3. Germline lookup yields CDR1 LGHDT and CDR2 YNNKEL (reference sequence). The germline V and J ends were trimmed by 0 bases and 3 bases, with 18 bases remaining between them. This CDR3 is CASSQEIPPREFYEQYF. DNA for the CDR3: TGTGCCAGCAGCCAAGAAATACCCCCCCGGGAGTTCTACGAGCAGTACTTC.

The rearrangement uses TRBV20-1 and TRBJ1-5, with unresolved D. Germline assignment: CDR1 DFQATT and CDR2 SNEGSKA (reference sequence). CDR3 length: 13 amino acids. Trimming removed 3 bases at V and 4 bases at J, with 10 bases between. The CDR3 loop reads CSASPVQNQPQHF. In DNA, the CDR3 is TGCAGTGCTAGTCCGGTTCAAAATCAGCCCCAGCATTTT.

The genes are TRBV14 and TRBJ1-4; no definite D call. The germline CDR1 and CDR2 sequences are SGHDN and FVKESK. Trimming pared 5 bases from V and 3 bases from J, leaving 13 bases between. CDR3 size: 15 residues. CDR3 loop: CASSYGPSSNEKLFF. The CDR3 bases are TGTGCCAGCAGCTACGGACCGTCCTCTAATGAAAAACTGTTTTTT.

J is TRBJ2-5 and V is TRBV19; 7 bases map to TRBD1. The CDR3 spans 12 residues. In germline, CDR1 is LNHDA, CDR2 SQIVND (reference sequence). V shed 6 bases and J 5 bases; nucleotides not matched to a gene: 3. CDR3 residues: CASSARGETQYF. CDR3 bases: TGTGCCAGTAGCGCCAGGGGGGAGACCCAGTACTTC.